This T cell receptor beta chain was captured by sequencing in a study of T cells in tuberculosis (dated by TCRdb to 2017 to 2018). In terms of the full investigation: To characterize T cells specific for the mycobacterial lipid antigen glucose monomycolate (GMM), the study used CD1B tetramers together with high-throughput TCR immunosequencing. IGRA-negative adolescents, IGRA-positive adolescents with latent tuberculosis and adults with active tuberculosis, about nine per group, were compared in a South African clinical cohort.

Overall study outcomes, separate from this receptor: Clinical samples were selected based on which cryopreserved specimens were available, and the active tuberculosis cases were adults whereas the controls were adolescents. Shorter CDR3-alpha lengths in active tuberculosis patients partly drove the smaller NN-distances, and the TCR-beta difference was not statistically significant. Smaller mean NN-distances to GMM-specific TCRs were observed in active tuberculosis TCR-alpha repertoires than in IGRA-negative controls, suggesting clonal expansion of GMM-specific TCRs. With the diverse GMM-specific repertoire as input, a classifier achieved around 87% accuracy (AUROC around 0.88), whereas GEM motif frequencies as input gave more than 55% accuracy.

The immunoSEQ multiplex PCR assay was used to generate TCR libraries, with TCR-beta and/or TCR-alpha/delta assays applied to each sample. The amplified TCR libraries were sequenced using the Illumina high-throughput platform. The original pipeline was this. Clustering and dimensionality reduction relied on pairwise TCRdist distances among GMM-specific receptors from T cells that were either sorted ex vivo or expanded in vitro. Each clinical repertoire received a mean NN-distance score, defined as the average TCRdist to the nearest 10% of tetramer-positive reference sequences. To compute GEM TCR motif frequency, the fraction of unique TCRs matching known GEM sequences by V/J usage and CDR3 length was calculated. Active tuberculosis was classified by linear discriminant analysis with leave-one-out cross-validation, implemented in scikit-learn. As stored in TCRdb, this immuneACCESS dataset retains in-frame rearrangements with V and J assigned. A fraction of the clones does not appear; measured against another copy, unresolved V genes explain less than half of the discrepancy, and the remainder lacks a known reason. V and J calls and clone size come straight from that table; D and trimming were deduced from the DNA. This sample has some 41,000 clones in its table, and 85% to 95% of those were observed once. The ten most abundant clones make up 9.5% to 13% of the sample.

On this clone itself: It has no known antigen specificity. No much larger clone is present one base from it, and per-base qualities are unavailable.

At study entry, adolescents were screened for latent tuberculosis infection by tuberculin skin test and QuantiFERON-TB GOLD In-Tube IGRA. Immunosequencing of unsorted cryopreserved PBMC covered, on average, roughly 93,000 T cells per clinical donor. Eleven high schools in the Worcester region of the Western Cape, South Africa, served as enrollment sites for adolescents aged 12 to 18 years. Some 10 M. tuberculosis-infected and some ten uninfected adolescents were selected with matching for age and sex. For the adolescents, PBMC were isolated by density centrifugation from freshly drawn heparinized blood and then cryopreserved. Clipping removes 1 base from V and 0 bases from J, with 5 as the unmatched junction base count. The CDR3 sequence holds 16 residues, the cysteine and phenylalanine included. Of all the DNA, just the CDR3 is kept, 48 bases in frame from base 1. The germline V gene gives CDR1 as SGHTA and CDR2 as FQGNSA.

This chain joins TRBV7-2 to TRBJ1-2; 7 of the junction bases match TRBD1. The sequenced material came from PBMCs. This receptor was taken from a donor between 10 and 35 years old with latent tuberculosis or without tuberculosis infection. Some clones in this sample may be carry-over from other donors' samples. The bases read TGTGCCAGCAGCTTAGTCGGCAGGGGGTCTAACTATGGCTACACCTTC. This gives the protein CASSLVGRGSNYGYTF.